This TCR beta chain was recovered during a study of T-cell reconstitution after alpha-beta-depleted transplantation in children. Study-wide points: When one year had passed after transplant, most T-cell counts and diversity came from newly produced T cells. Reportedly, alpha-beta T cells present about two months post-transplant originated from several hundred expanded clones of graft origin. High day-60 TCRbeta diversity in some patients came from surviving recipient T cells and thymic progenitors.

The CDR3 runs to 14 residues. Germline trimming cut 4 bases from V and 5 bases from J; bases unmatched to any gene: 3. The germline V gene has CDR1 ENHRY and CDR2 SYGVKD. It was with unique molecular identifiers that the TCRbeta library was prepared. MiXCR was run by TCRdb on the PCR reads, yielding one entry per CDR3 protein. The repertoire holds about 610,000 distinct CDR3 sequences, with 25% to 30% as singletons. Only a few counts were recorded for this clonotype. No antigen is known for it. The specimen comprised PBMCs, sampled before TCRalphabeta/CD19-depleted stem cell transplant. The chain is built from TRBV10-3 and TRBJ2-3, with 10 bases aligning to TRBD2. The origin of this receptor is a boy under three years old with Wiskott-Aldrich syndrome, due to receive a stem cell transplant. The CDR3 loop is CAISVGLARDTQYF. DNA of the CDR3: TGTGCCATCAGTGTGGGACTAGCGAGAGATACGCAGTATTTT.